This T cell receptor beta chain appears in the sequencing data of a study of blood T cells in healthy people across ages. Study-wide background: Template switching recovered approximately one barcoded beta molecule for every two T cells.

Findings and limits, study-wide: Across samples, TCR beta diversity tracked strongly with naive T cell percentage. Unsorted PBMCs prevented conclusive naive versus antigen-experienced comparison.

The CDR3 loop spans 14 amino acids. Germline CDR1 is KGHSH and CDR2 is LQKENI. The germline V and J ends were trimmed by 5 bases and 0 bases, with 8 bases remaining between them. The donors, healthy Caucasians from Russia, were aged about 6 to 95. A second PCR of about 7 to 12 cycles used a sample-barcoded 5' primer and a J-beta primer mix. TCRdb reprocessed the 5' RACE reads with MiXCR, giving one entry per CDR3 protein. The sample contains roughly 1,500,000 distinct CDR3 sequences, roughly 32% of which appear only once. In its sample, this clonotype was seen a few times. Its antigen is as yet unknown.

This rearrangement joins TRBV18 to TRBJ1-3; possibly TRBD1 for D (6 bases). The sequence derives from a woman aged 25-40 years in good health. Input material: blood. In DNA, the CDR3 is TGTGCCAGCTCAGACAGGACCTCTGGAAACACCATATATTTT. Translation gives CASSDRTSGNTIYF.